Listed here are 5 T cell receptor beta chains from one sample, sequenced in a study of cytomegalovirus exposure and HLA in healthy donors. PCR used 60 Vbeta primers and 13 Jbeta primers. Measured with immunoSEQ multiplex PCR; TCRdb has only the in-frame clones, and not every one. In the table there are 150,000 to 200,000 clones, approximately 80% of which are singletons. Sequenced: PBMCs. These TCRs come from a man younger than 45 in good health and CMV-seropositive.

V gene TRBV28 combines with J gene TRBJ1-5; D unresolved. Germline CDR1 reads MDHEN; CDR2 reads SYDVKM. Trimming left V 6 bases short and J 0 bases short, with 15 bases between. This CDR3 is built from 16 residues. CDR3 nucleotides: TGTGCCAGCAGGGCCGGGATCAGGTTTAGCAATCAGCCCCAGCATTTT. It specifies CASRAGIRFSNQPQHF.

The chain has TRBV2 and TRBJ2-3; weak D call: TRBD2 (5 bases). V was trimmed by 7 bases and J by 0 bases, leaving 20 bases between them. Germline loops: CDR1 SNHLY, CDR2 FYNNEI. CDR3 length: 17 amino acids. Here the CDR3 DNA reads TGTGCCAGCATCCCCGGCCAAGCGGACCTTAGCACAGATACGCAGTATTTT. The encoded protein is CASIPGQADLSTDTQYF.

This chain joins TRBV5-1 and TRBJ2-7; 9 positions match TRBD1. In germline, CDR1 is SGHRS, CDR2 YFSETQ. The CDR3 consists of 15 residues. V was pared by 4 bases and J by 0 bases, with 5 bases of the junction left unmatched. CDR3 protein: CASSPGQGLSYEQYF. For the CDR3, the DNA is TGCGCCAGCAGCCCCGGACAGGGGCTCTCCTACGAGCAGTACTTC.

The rearrangement uses TRBV4-1 and TRBJ1-4, with 7 bases fitting TRBD1. V lost 0 bases, J lost 8 bases, and 9 bases stayed unmatched. The CDR3 covers 16 residues. The germline V gene has CDR1 MGHRA and CDR2 YSYEKL. Written as DNA, the CDR3 is TGCGCCAGCAGCCAAGAGGCTTTGAGGGGGCGAGAAAAACTGTTTTTT. It specifies CASSQEALRGREKLFF.

The V call is TRBV6-6, the J call TRBJ1-3, with D possibly matching TRBD1 (5 bases). The CDR3 is made up of 16 amino acids. The ends were cut back, 0 bases at V and 5 bases at J, with 14 bases in the middle. CDR1 and CDR2 from the germline V gene are MNHNY and SVGAGI (reference sequence). For the CDR3, the DNA is TGTGCCAGCAGTTACTCGACCCCCGCGGGGCGAAACACCATATATTTT. Amino acid sequence: CASSYSTPAGRNTIYF.